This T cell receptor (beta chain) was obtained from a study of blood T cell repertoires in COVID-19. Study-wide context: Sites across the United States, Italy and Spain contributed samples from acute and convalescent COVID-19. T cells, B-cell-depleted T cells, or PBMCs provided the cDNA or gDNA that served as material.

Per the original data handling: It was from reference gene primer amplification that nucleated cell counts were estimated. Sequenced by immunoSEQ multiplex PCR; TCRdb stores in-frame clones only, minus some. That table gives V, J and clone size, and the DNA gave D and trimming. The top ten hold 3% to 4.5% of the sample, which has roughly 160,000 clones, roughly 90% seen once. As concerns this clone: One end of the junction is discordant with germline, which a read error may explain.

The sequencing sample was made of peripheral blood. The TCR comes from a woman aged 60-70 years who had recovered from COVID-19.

As DNA, the CDR3 is TGTGCTAGCAGCCGAGCGGGCAACCAAGAGACCCAGTACTTC. It translates to CASSRAGNQETQYF. This chain uses TRBV7-7 with TRBJ2-5; D is perhaps TRBD2 (6 bases). Looked up from germline, CDR1 is SSHAT and CDR2 is FNYEAQ (reference sequence). The CDR3 loop spans 14 amino acids.